This entry lists 11 T cell receptor beta chains sequenced from one sample in a study of T cell repertoires in cytomegalovirus infection. Their target antigens are unknown. TCRdb ran MiXCR on the reads and lists one entry per CDR3 protein. The table includes about 900,000 distinct CDR3 sequences, around 32% detected once. The specimen was cultured CD8+ T cells from PBMCs, collected from culture after CMV antigen stimulation. Receptor source: a human donor in good health (CMV status not recorded). Some clones in this sample may be carry-over from other donors' samples.

This clonotype turned up a few times. This rearrangement joins TRBV7-9 to TRBJ2-5, with TRBD1 as a possible D gene (6 bases). Germline V gives CDR1 SEHNR, CDR2 FQNEAQ (reference sequence). The V end lost 3 bases, the J end lost 7 bases, and 12 bases lay between the germline ends. The CDR3 consists of 13 residues. The CDR3 region is CASSFTVQGTQYF. CDR3 DNA: TGTGCCAGCAGCTTTACAGTACAGGGGACCCAGTACTTC.

The chain couples TRBV6-6 to TRBJ2-2, with D hard to call. The CDR3 is 12 amino acids. Trimming left V 6 bases short and J 6 bases short, with 8 bases between. Germline V CDR1 and CDR2: MNHNY, SVGAGI (reference sequence). The CDR3 loop reads CASRPSSGELFF. The DNA of the CDR3 is TGTGCCAGCAGGCCCTCCTCCGGGGAGCTGTTTTTT.

This clonotype was seen more than once but under ten times. The chain carries TRBV5-1 and TRBJ2-1; tentatively, D is TRBD2 (6 bases). This CDR3 is built from 17 residues. Germline CDR1 SGHRS, CDR2 YFSETQ. Trimming stripped 2 bases from V and 2 bases from J, with 17 bases between. CDR3 loop: CASSFPDGGPPYNEQFF. CDR3 nucleotide sequence: TGCGCCAGCAGCTTTCCTGACGGGGGTCCCCCCTACAATGAGCAGTTCTTC.

The chain carries TRBV19 and TRBJ1-5; a possible D gene is TRBD1 (5 bases). Germline V CDR1 and CDR2: LNHDA, SQIVND (reference sequence). This CDR3 is 15 amino acids long. V lost 5 bases to trimming and J lost 2 bases, with 13 bases between them. This CDR3 is CASSEAGFRNQPQHF. The CDR3 DNA reads as TGTGCCAGTAGTGAGGCAGGGTTTCGCAATCAGCCCCAGCATTTT.

The chain couples TRBV11-1 to TRBJ1-2, with D possibly TRBD1 on 6 matching bases. The CDR3 is 13 residues long. Trimming removed 8 bases from V and 5 bases from J, with 15 bases in between. Germline V gives CDR1 SGHAT, CDR2 FQDESV (reference sequence). The CDR3 bases are TGTGCCAGCGGCTCCGGGACAACGTATGGCTACACCTTC. Amino acids: CASGSGTTYGYTF.

The chain couples TRBV29-1 to TRBJ2-3; D may correspond to TRBD1 or TRBD2 (7 bases each). Germline V CDR1 and CDR2: SQVTM, ANQGSEA. The V and J ends lost 7 bases and 5 bases respectively, with 13 bases between them. The CDR3 covers 12 residues. The DNA of the CDR3 is TGCAGCGGTACAGGGGAGGGAGATACGCAGTATTTT. It yields the protein CSGTGEGDTQYF.

This sequence joins TRBV6-6 and TRBJ1-2; 7 bases match TRBD1. Germline V lookup: CDR1 MNHNY, CDR2 SVGAGI (reference sequence). The ends lost 6 bases at V and 7 bases at J; junction bases unmatched: 17. This CDR3 contains 16 residues. The CDR3 loop reads CASSPSGTAEEGGYTF. In nucleotides, the CDR3 is TGTGCCAGCAGCCCTTCGGGGACAGCCGAAGAGGGTGGCTACACCTTC.

Notes on this clonotype: One end of the junction does not line up with germline, which may come from a read error. V is TRBV7-6 and J is TRBJ2-4; TRBD1 or TRBD2 may be the D gene (5 bases each). The CDR3 has 12 amino acids. The germline CDR1 and CDR2 sequences are SGHVS and FNYEAQ. The CDR3 loop reads CVSASGRDVQYF. CDR3 nucleotide sequence: TGTGTCAGCGCGTCGGGCAGGGACGTTCAGTACTTC.

For this clonotype: A much more abundant neighbour one base away suggests this may be a read error. This chain links TRBV7-9 with TRBJ2-3; 13 bases map to TRBD2. The CDR3 is made up of 21 amino acids. V shed 0 bases, J shed 3 bases, and the junction held 15 bases outside the gene matches. The germline CDR1 and CDR2 sequences are SEHNR and FQNEAQ (reference sequence). CDR3 residues: CASSLAPRLLTSGGATDTQYF. The DNA for the CDR3 is TGTGCCAGCAGCTTAGCCCCACGCCTACTAACTAGCGGGGGGGCTACAGATACGCAGTATTTT. Based on the CDR3 plus reference TRBV7-9 and TRBJ2-3, the full variable domain is DTGVSQNPRHKITKRGQNVTFRCDPISEHNRLYWYRQTLGQGPEFLTYFQNEAQLEKSRLLSDRFSAERPKGSFSTLEIQRTEQGDSAMYLCASSLAPRLLTSGGATDTQYFGPGTRLTVL.

This chain joins TRBV9 and TRBJ2-1, with TRBD2 identical over 9 bases. CDR1 SGDLS and CDR2 YYNGEE come from the germline V gene. The CDR3 has 15 residues. J lost 10 bases, V lost 0 bases, and 8 bases had no gene match. In nucleotides, the CDR3 is TGTGCCAGCAGCGTAGGCGGGGGGGCCTCTCCCGAGCAGTTCTTC. The encoded protein is CASSVGGGASPEQFF.

This clonotype was seen once. The chain couples TRBV7-9 to TRBJ2-3; D call uncertain. The germline CDR1 and CDR2 sequences are SEHNR and FQNEAQ (reference sequence). The CDR3 consists of 13 residues. The CDR3 DNA is TGTGTCACCAAAGGTAGTAACACAGATACGCAGTATTTT. This sequence encodes CVTKGSNTDTQYF.